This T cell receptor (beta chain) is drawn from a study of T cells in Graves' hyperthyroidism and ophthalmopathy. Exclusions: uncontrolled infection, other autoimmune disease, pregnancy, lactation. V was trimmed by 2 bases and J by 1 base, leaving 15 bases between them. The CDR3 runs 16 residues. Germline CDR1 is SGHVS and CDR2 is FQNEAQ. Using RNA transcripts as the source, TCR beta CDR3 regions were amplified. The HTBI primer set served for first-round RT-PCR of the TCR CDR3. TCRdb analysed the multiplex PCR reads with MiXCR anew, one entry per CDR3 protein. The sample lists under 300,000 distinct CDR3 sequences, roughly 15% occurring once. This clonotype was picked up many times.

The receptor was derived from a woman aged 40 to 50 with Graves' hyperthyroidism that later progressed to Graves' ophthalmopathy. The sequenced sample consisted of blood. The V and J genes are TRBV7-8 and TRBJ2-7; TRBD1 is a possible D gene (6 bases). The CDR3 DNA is TGTGCCAGCAGCTTAATTCCCACAGGGTTATCCTACGAGCAGTACTTC. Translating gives CASSLIPTGLSYEQYF.